Presented here are 29 T cell receptor beta chains from one specimen sequenced in a study of T cell responses to AZD1222 COVID-19 vaccine. Produced via immunoSEQ multiplex PCR; TCRdb's table is partial and in-frame only. The table includes roughly 80,000 clones, approximately 85% detected once. The source material was peripheral blood, sampled on day 0 of MenACWY control vaccination. These receptor sequences come from an adult in good health.

The CDR3 is CASTSPDREVYYGYTF. CDR3 nucleotides: TGTGCCAGCACCTCCCCGGACAGGGAAGTGTACTATGGCTACACCTTC. This rearrangement joins TRBV5-6 to TRBJ1-2; 8 bases map to TRBD1. Germline V CDR1 and CDR2: SGHDT, YYEEEE. Trimming cost V 6 bases and J 3 bases; bases outside gene matches: 13. The CDR3 is 16 residues long.

This chain connects TRBV19 to TRBJ1-2, with 7 bases that match TRBD1. Germline CDR1 reads LNHDA; CDR2 reads SQIVND (reference sequence). CDR3 length equals 14 residues. With 1 base clipped from V and 2 bases from J, the junction kept 1 base outside the gene matches. This CDR3 is CASSIVTGNYGYTF. The CDR3 DNA sequence: TGTGCCAGTAGTATAGTGACAGGGAACTATGGCTACACCTTC.

This sequence joins TRBV5-5 and TRBJ2-3; perhaps TRBD1 as D (7 bases). The CDR3 runs 11 residues. V gave up 5 bases and J gave up 14 bases, with 15 bases separating them. The germline V gene has CDR1 SGHKS and CDR2 YYEKEE (reference sequence). CDR3 nucleotides: TGTGCCAGCAGGTGGAGGGGGCCGCCGTATTTT. Encoded protein: CASRWRGPPYF.

The gene calls are TRBV12-3 or TRBV12-4 and TRBJ1-2, with a weak D call TRBD1 (5 bases). Deletions cut 3 bases from V and 6 bases from J, with 8 bases between. This CDR3 has 12 residues. The DNA of the CDR3 is TGTGCCAGCAGTTTTGGGGGAGATGGCTACACCTTC. Its protein product is CASSFGGDGYTF.

This clone has just one count. The CDR3: CASSFGDTQYF. As DNA, the CDR3 is TGTGCCAGCAGTTTTGGAGATACGCAGTATTTT. The rearrangement joins TRBV12-3 or TRBV12-4 to TRBJ2-3; D remains unclear. Trimming took 3 bases from V and 5 from J, leaving 3 bases between them. The CDR3 totals 11 residues.

The J gene is TRBJ2-1, the V gene TRBV4-1, with D unclear. Looked up from germline, CDR1 is MGHRA and CDR2 is YSYEKL. The V end lost 4 bases, the J end lost 6 bases, and 13 bases lay between the germline ends. The CDR3 length is 14 residues. DNA of the CDR3: TGCGCCAGCAGCCCCCAGGCATTCGCCAATGAGCAGTTCTTC. Translating gives CASSPQAFANEQFF.

The CDR3 reads CASSPPGTGGTGELFF. The CDR3 nucleotides are TGTGCCAGCAGCCCGCCAGGGACAGGGGGCACCGGGGAGCTGTTTTTT. The chain links TRBV7-2 to TRBJ2-2, with 11 bases fitting TRBD1. The CDR3 extends over 16 amino acids. The J segment lost 4 bases and the V segment lost 5 bases, leaving 6 bases of the junction unmatched. The germline V gene has CDR1 SGHTA and CDR2 FQGNSA. Using reference TRBV7-2 and TRBJ2-2 for the parts outside the CDR3, the full variable domain is GAGVSQSPSNKVTEKGKDVELRCDPISGHTALYWYRQSLGQGLEFLIYFQGNSAPDKSGLPSDRFSAERTGGSVSTLTIQRTQQEDSAVYLCASSPPGTGGTGELFFGEGSRLTVL.

V and J are TRBV4-3 and TRBJ1-4; D perhaps matches TRBD1 (5 bases). From germline, CDR1 is LGHNA and CDR2 YSLEER. Trimming left V 0 bases short and J 7 bases short, with 15 bases between. This CDR3 has 16 amino acids. CDR3 sequence reads: CASSQDAVQGSEKLFF. CDR3 nucleotides: TGCGCCAGCAGCCAAGATGCAGTCCAGGGAAGTGAAAAACTGTTTTTT.

The rearrangement joins TRBV7-6 to TRBJ1-1, with 7 positions matching TRBD1. J was trimmed by 3 bases and V by 5 bases; bases with no gene match: 9. This CDR3 comprises 15 residues. Germline assignment: CDR1 SGHVS and CDR2 FNYEAQ. The chain's CDR3 is CASSRLPGQYTEAFF. The DNA of the CDR3 is TGTGCCAGCAGCCGACTCCCGGGACAGTACACTGAAGCTTTCTTT.

This sequence joins TRBV5-1 and TRBJ1-5; no definite D call. Germline loops: CDR1 SGHRS, CDR2 YFSETQ. Trimming pared 0 bases from V and 2 bases from J, leaving 6 bases between. The CDR3 spans 14 residues. CDR3 sequence: CASSLAGGNQPQHF. In nucleotides, the CDR3 is TGCGCCAGCAGCTTGGCCGGGGGCAATCAGCCCCAGCATTTT. Supplemented by reference TRBV5-1 and TRBJ1-5, the full variable domain reads KAGVTQTPRYLIKTRGQQVTLSCSPISGHRSVSWYQQTPGQGLQFLFEYFSETQRNKGNFPGRFSGRQFSNSRSEMNVSTLELGDSALYLCASSLAGGNQPQHFGDGTRLSIL.

This clone has just one count. The chain uses TRBV6-2 or TRBV6-3 and TRBJ1-2; TRBD1 agrees at 7 bases. This CDR3 comprises 14 residues. Germline-derived CDR1 and CDR2 are MNHEY and SVGEGT. J gave up 4 bases and V 2 bases, and 4 bases lay outside the gene matches. CDR3 sequence reads: CASSYRQGGYGYTF. Here the CDR3 DNA reads TGTGCCAGCAGTTACCGACAGGGAGGCTATGGCTACACCTTC.

V is TRBV5-5 and J is TRBJ1-4; D not certain. Germline CDR1 is SGHKS and CDR2 is YYEKEE (reference sequence). Trimming shortened V by 0 bases and J by 6 bases, and 9 bases separated the two germline ends. This CDR3 spans 14 amino acids. CDR3 bases: TGTGCCAGCAGCTTGGTCTTCCAATATGAAAAACTGTTTTTT. It encodes CASSLVFQYEKLFF.

The V and J genes are TRBV9 and TRBJ2-1; D is unresolved. CDR3 length: 13 residues. The V gene's germline CDR1 is SGDLS and CDR2 YYNGEE. With 2 bases removed from V and 4 bases from J, the gap between germline ends came to 7 bases. Here the CDR3 DNA reads TGTGCCAGCAGCGTGACTGCTTACAATGAGCAGTTCTTC. This gives the protein CASSVTAYNEQFF.

The J gene is TRBJ1-5, the V gene TRBV5-1, with D maybe TRBD1 (5 bases). The CDR3 spans 15 residues. The germline CDR1 and CDR2 sequences are SGHRS and YFSETQ. The V and J ends lost 5 bases and 0 bases respectively, with 12 bases between them. Written as DNA, the CDR3 is TGCGCCAGCAGACGGGACGGAGATAGCAATCAGCCCCAGCATTTT. This gives the protein CASRRDGDSNQPQHF.

This chain uses TRBV7-2 with TRBJ1-2; D is uncertain. Germline V gives CDR1 SGHTA, CDR2 FQGNSA. This CDR3 spans 11 amino acids. The V gene lost 1 base and the J gene lost 6 bases, with 3 bases spanning the gap. The CDR3 reads CASSLEHGYTF. The DNA of the CDR3 is TGTGCCAGCAGCTTAGAGCATGGCTACACCTTC.

The genes are TRBV7-6 and TRBJ1-2, with 11 bases fitting TRBD1. There are 15 residues in the CDR3. Germline CDR1 and CDR2: SGHVS and FNYEAQ. V was clipped by 1 base and J by 10 bases; unmatched bases: 8. CDR3 in DNA: TGTGCCAGCAGCTTAGGGACAGGGGGCGTTTTACACTACACCTTC. This gives the protein CASSLGTGGVLHYTF. The whole variable domain, remainder taken from reference TRBV7-6 and TRBJ1-2, is GAGVSQSPRYKVTKRGQDVALRCDPISGHVSLYWYRQALGQGPEFLTYFNYEAQQDKSGLPNDRFSAERPEGSISTLTIQRTEQRDSAMYRCASSLGTGGVLHYTFGSGTRLTVV.

J is TRBJ2-3 and V is TRBV6-5; 7 bases align to TRBD2. Germline-derived CDR1 and CDR2 are MNHEY and SVGAGI. V was clipped by 6 bases and J by 2 bases; unmatched bases: 8. This CDR3 contains 15 residues. CDR3 in amino acids: CASRGWRGYTDTQYF. The CDR3 DNA reads as TGTGCCAGCAGGGGATGGCGGGGGTACACAGATACGCAGTATTTT.

This clone was detected only a few times. The chain uses TRBV9 and TRBJ1-2, with TRBD1 identical over 7 bases. From germline, CDR1 is SGDLS and CDR2 YYNGEE. The CDR3 consists of 13 residues. Trimming cost V 5 bases and J 2 bases; bases outside gene matches: 3. CDR3 sequence reads: CASRKTGNYGYTF. Here the CDR3 DNA reads TGTGCCAGCAGAAAGACAGGGAACTATGGCTACACCTTC.

In DNA form, the CDR3 reads TGTGCCAGCAGTCGACAGGGGTTGGACACCGGGGAGCTGTTTTTT. Amino acid sequence: CASSRQGLDTGELFF. This chain connects TRBV6-2 or TRBV6-3 to TRBJ2-2; 8 positions match TRBD1. CDR1 and CDR2 (germline): MNHEY, SVGEGT. This CDR3 has 15 amino acids. V was pared by 5 bases and J by 3 bases, with 5 bases of the junction left unmatched.

This sequence joins TRBV3-1 (or the pseudogene TRBV3-2) and TRBJ2-5, with D unclear. This CDR3 comprises 12 residues. Germline-derived CDR1 and CDR2 are LGHDT and YNNKEL (reference sequence). The V gene lost 1 base and the J gene lost 6 bases, with 6 bases spanning the gap. The CDR3 bases are TGTGCCAGCAGCCAAGTCAGGAAGACCCAGTACTTC. This sequence encodes CASSQVRKTQYF.

CDR3 nucleotides: TGTGCCAGCAGTGACAGGCAGGCTAGTGGCGGGGAGCTGTTTTTT. Protein product: CASSDRQASGGELFF. The chain links TRBV6-1 to TRBJ2-2, with D unclear. Germline assignment: CDR1 MNHNS and CDR2 SASEGT. This CDR3 is 15 amino acids long. V was shortened by 3 bases and J by 7 bases, with 15 bases between the two germline ends.

The gene calls are TRBV28 and TRBJ1-3; the D gene is possibly TRBD1 (5 bases). The germline gives CDR1 MDHEN, CDR2 SYDVKM. The CDR3 extends over 16 amino acids. Trimming left V 6 bases short and J 0 bases short, with 15 bases between. The CDR3, as DNA: TGTGCCAGCAGCCTGGGACCGACACTCTCTGGAAACACCATATATTTT. Amino acids: CASSLGPTLSGNTIYF. The full variable domain, with the rest looked up from reference TRBV28 and TRBJ1-3, is DVKVTQSSRYLVKRTGEKVFLECVQDMDHENMFWYRQDPGLGLRLIYFSYDVKMKEKGDIPEGYSVSREKKERFSLILESASTNQTSMYLCASSLGPTLSGNTIYFGEGSWLTVV.

This chain connects TRBV5-1 to TRBJ2-3; 13 bases agree with TRBD2. Germline values: CDR1 SGHRS, CDR2 YFSETQ. The V segment lost 0 bases and the J segment 0 bases; nucleotides outside the gene matches: 4. The CDR3 loop spans 18 amino acids. CDR3 amino acids: CASSLGTSGGASTDTQYF. The CDR3 DNA sequence: TGCGCCAGCAGCTTGGGGACTAGCGGGGGAGCTAGCACAGATACGCAGTATTTT. The complete variable domain, with remaining parts taken from reference TRBV5-1 and TRBJ2-3, reads KAGVTQTPRYLIKTRGQQVTLSCSPISGHRSVSWYQQTPGQGLQFLFEYFSETQRNKGNFPGRFSGRQFSNSRSEMNVSTLELGDSALYLCASSLGTSGGASTDTQYFGPGTRLTVL.

The chain joins TRBV7-9 to TRBJ1-4; D perhaps matches TRBD1 (6 bases). Germline V gene lookup returns CDR1 SEHNR and CDR2 FQNEAQ (reference sequence). The CDR3 covers 15 residues. V lost 3 bases to trimming and J lost 8 bases, with 16 bases between them. In nucleotides, the CDR3 is TGTGCCAGCAGCTTCCCAGGGGACACCGAAGAAAAACTGTTTTTT. This gives the protein CASSFPGDTEEKLFF.

The chain carries TRBV7-2 and TRBJ1-6; TRBD1 aligns across 9 bases. The ends lost 3 bases at V and 7 bases at J; junction bases unmatched: 4. The CDR3 loop spans 15 amino acids. Germline V gives CDR1 SGHTA, CDR2 FQGNSA. DNA for the CDR3: TGTGCCAGCAGCTTCCGGGGACAGGGAAATTCACCCCTCCACTTT. Protein: CASSFRGQGNSPLHF.

The rearrangement links TRBV13 to TRBJ2-7; 7 bases are a match to TRBD2. The CDR3 contains 13 residues. V shed 5 bases, J shed 3 bases, and the junction held 4 bases outside the gene matches. The germline V gene has CDR1 PRHDT and CDR2 FYEKMQ (reference sequence). The CDR3 protein is CASSPSGGYEQYF. In DNA form, the CDR3 reads TGTGCCAGCAGCCCATCGGGGGGCTACGAGCAGTACTTC.

The chain uses TRBV27 and TRBJ1-4; TRBD1 matches at 7 bases. Germline V gives CDR1 MNHEY, CDR2 SMNVEV (reference sequence). V lost 4 bases and J lost 2; bases outside the gene matches: 10. CDR3 size: 17 residues. CDR3 in amino acids: CASSSMTGSDTNEKLFF. The CDR3 DNA follows: TGTGCCAGCAGTTCGATGACAGGGAGTGACACTAATGAAAAACTGTTTTTT.

As for this clone: The same CDR3 arises from other DNA sequences in this sample as well. The chain carries TRBV28 and TRBJ2-7; 7 bases align to TRBD1. Trimming took 3 bases from V and 4 from J; bases not matched to a gene: 0. Germline V lookup: CDR1 MDHEN, CDR2 SYDVKM. The CDR3 has 12 amino acids. The CDR3 reads CASSLTGYEQYF. DNA for the CDR3: TGTGCCAGCAGTTTGACAGGGTACGAGCAGTACTTC.

The chain links TRBV18 to TRBJ2-1; 7 bases agree with TRBD1. After removal of 10 bases from V and 4 bases from J, the junction contained 16 bases not matched to a gene. Germline V gives CDR1 KGHSH, CDR2 LQKENI. The CDR3 runs to 16 residues. CDR3: CATKQGGPKNYNEQFF. In DNA form, the CDR3 reads TGTGCCACTAAACAAGGGGGCCCTAAAAATTACAATGAGCAGTTCTTC.